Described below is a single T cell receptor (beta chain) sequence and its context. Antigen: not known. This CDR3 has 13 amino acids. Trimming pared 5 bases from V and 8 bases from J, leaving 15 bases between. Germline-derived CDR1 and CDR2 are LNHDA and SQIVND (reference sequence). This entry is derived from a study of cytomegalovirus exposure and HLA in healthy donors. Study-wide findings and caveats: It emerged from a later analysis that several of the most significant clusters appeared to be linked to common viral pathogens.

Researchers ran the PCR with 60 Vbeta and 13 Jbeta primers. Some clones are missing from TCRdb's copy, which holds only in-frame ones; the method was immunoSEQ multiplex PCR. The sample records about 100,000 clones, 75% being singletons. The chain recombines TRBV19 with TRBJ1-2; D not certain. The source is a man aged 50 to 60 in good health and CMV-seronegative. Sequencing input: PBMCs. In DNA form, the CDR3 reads TGTGCCAGTAGTCACAACACCCGAGGGGGCTACACCTTC. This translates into CASSHNTRGGYTF.